The 13 T cell receptor beta chains listed next were all sequenced from one sample in a study of T cell changes during pregnancy in multiple sclerosis. TCRdb keeps only in-frame clones here, not all; method: immunoSEQ multiplex PCR. The table records some 95,000 clones, roughly 92% of them present only once. Sequencing used peripheral blood, obtained in the first trimester of pregnancy. Receptor source: a female donor with multiple sclerosis, enrolled in a pregnancy study.

The chain combines TRBV21-1 with TRBJ2-7; the D call TRBD2 from the table was never checked on the DNA. TRBV21-1 is described as a pseudogene. CDR3 length: 15 residues. CDR3 sequence: CASRKTRGSEFEQYF. As DNA, the CDR3 is TGTGCCAGCAGGAAGACTCGGGGTTCGGAGTTCGAGCAGTACTTC.

This clone occurred once. The rearrangement joins TRBV7-8 to TRBJ2-3, with TRBD2 matching over 10 bases. The CDR3 runs 16 residues. The germline V gene encodes CDR1 SGHVS and CDR2 FQNEAQ. The trim removed 5 bases at V and 2 bases at J, leaving 7 bases unmatched. As DNA, the CDR3 is TGTGCCAGCAGCCCCCTAGCGGGAGTGGACACAGATACGCAGTATTTT. Encoded protein: CASSPLAGVDTDTQYF.

The chain carries TRBV5-6 and TRBJ2-4; no clear D gene. The CDR3 runs 14 residues. V was clipped by 0 bases and J by 6 bases, with 10 bases between them. The germline V gene encodes CDR1 SGHDT and CDR2 YYEEEE. The CDR3 protein is CASSLGTFINIQYF. As DNA, the CDR3 is TGTGCCAGCAGCTTGGGTACATTTATAAACATTCAGTACTTC. The entire variable domain, with the rest obtained from reference TRBV5-6 and TRBJ2-4, is as follows: DAGVTQSPTHLIKTRGQQVTLRCSPKSGHDTVSWYQQALGQGPQFIFQYYEEEERQRGNFPDRFSGHQFPNYSSELNVNALLLGDSALYLCASSLGTFINIQYFGAGTRLSVL.

The rearrangement joins TRBV5-1 to TRBJ1-1; 10 bases map to TRBD1. Unmatched junction bases numbered 2, after V lost 2 bases and J lost 4 bases. This CDR3 spans 14 amino acids. Germline values: CDR1 SGHRS, CDR2 YFSETQ. CDR3 nucleotide sequence: TGCGCCAGCAGCTTCAGGACAGGGGGCACTGAAGCTTTCTTT. Protein product: CASSFRTGGTEAFF.

V is TRBV7-6 and J is TRBJ1-1; unclear D gene. Per the germline V gene, CDR1 is SGHVS and CDR2 is FNYEAQ. This CDR3 has 12 amino acids. The V and J ends lost 6 bases and 1 base respectively, with 6 bases between them. The CDR3 DNA sequence: TGTGCCAGCAGTCGGGGGAACACTGAAGCTTTCTTT. It is translated as CASSRGNTEAFF.

This clone is a singleton in its sample. Other DNA sequences in the sample encode the same CDR3. CDR3 coding DNA: TGTGCCAGCAGTCCAGCCTACGAGCAGTACTTC. Protein product: CASSPAYEQYF. The chain is built from TRBV28 and TRBJ2-7; D uncertain. Per germline, CDR1 MDHEN and CDR2 SYDVKM. Trimming stripped 5 bases from V and 2 bases from J, with 4 bases between. The CDR3 has 11 residues. Full variable domain (rest looked up from reference TRBV28 and TRBJ2-7): DVKVTQSSRYLVKRTGEKVFLECVQDMDHENMFWYRQDPGLGLRLIYFSYDVKMKEKGDIPEGYSVSREKKERFSLILESASTNQTSMYLCASSPAYEQYFGPGTRLTVT.

The chain is built from TRBV5-1 and TRBJ2-7; D is possibly TRBD2 (6 bases). The CDR3 totals 14 residues. The V gene lost 3 bases and the J gene lost 3 bases, with 13 bases spanning the gap. CDR1 and CDR2 from the germline V gene are SGHRS and YFSETQ. CDR3 amino acids: CASSWGLANYEQYF. In nucleotides, the CDR3 is TGCGCCAGCAGCTGGGGACTGGCAAACTACGAGCAGTACTTC.

In its sample, this clone was seen a few times. This chain uses TRBV6-1 with TRBJ2-5; 13 bases map to TRBD2. The V and J ends lost 4 bases and 6 bases, in that order; junction bases with no gene match: 5. Per germline, CDR1 MNHNS and CDR2 SASEGT. CDR3 length: 15 residues. DNA for the CDR3: TGTGCCAGCAGTGCCCAGACTAGCGGGAGGCAGACCCAGTACTTC. Translation gives CASSAQTSGRQTQYF.

V usage is TRBV6-6 and J usage is TRBJ2-4; TRBD2 matches 7 bases. The CDR3 runs 15 residues. The germline V gene has CDR1 MNHNY and CDR2 SVGAGI (reference sequence). V was pared by 2 bases and J by 8 bases, with 9 bases of the junction left unmatched. The CDR3 region is CASSYRGRDADIQYF. The CDR3 coding sequence is TGTGCCAGCAGTTACCGTGGGAGGGATGCCGACATTCAGTACTTC.

This clone came up once. The gene calls are TRBV7-8 and TRBJ2-7, with 10 bases aligning to TRBD1. The CDR3 is 14 amino acids. Germline lookup yields CDR1 SGHVS and CDR2 FQNEAQ. With 7 bases clipped from V and 3 bases from J, the junction kept 6 bases outside the gene matches. CDR3 sequence reads: CASIEGTGDYEQYF. The CDR3 DNA reads as TGTGCCAGCATCGAAGGGACAGGGGACTACGAGCAGTACTTC.

This clone was picked up a small number of times. The same CDR3 also results from other DNA sequences found in this sample. The chain recombines TRBV28 with TRBJ2-7; 11 bases map to TRBD2. The CDR3 totals 15 residues. Germline CDR1 MDHEN, CDR2 SYDVKM. The J segment lost 0 bases and the V segment lost 6 bases, leaving 4 bases of the junction unmatched. The CDR3 DNA reads as TGTGCCAGCAGCCGCACTAGCGGGAGCTCCTACGAGCAGTACTTC. Its protein product is CASSRTSGSSYEQYF.

The chain couples TRBV6-5 to TRBJ2-7; the match to TRBD1 covers 10 bases. In germline, CDR1 is MNHEY, CDR2 SVGAGI. The CDR3 length is 13 residues. Trimming cost V 9 bases and J 7 bases; bases outside gene matches: 9. The CDR3 reads CARGGTGVGEQYF. The CDR3 DNA sequence: TGTGCCAGAGGGGGGACAGGGGTGGGGGAGCAGTACTTC.

V gene TRBV9 combines with J gene TRBJ2-1; 12 positions agree with TRBD2. CDR1 is SGDLS and CDR2 is YYNGEE in the germline V gene. The CDR3 is 17 amino acids. After removal of 4 bases from V and 8 bases from J, the junction contained 13 bases not matched to a gene. The CDR3 loop is CASSPSTGTSGWDEQFF. DNA for the CDR3: TGTGCCAGCAGCCCGTCGACTGGGACTAGCGGGTGGGATGAGCAGTTCTTC.